This T cell receptor (beta chain) was sequenced during a study of PD-L1 blockade in urothelial cancer. Turning to the study itself: Prior chemotherapy ranged from 0 to 3 regimens per patient.

A spike-in of synthetic TCR analog templates was added to each PCR. Data came from immunoSEQ multiplex PCR; TCRdb stores just in-frame clones and leaves some out. The data hold some 52,000 clones, with around 75% observed a single time. Time point reported: pretreatment peripheral blood. Peripheral blood mononuclear cells were collected from every patient before and during treatment, yielding between 1 and 8 samples per patient. Germline CDR1 is LNHNV and CDR2 is YYDKDF (reference sequence). The CDR3 extends over 17 amino acids. The trim removed 1 base at V and 1 base at J, leaving 6 bases unmatched. The input for sequencing was PBMCs, taken around atezolizumab (anti-PD-L1) treatment. The clonotype originates from a man between 70 and 80 years old with urothelial cancer. The chain carries TRBV15 and TRBJ2-3; TRBD1 aligns across 9 bases. The CDR3, as DNA: TGTGCCACCAGCAGAGCGTTTACAGGGGGCGGCACAGATACGCAGTATTTT. Translated: CATSRAFTGGGTDTQYF.